This section outlines one T cell receptor beta chain sequence together with its context. The CDR3 length is 18 residues. CDR1 and CDR2 (germline): SNHLY, FYNNEI. V shed 5 bases and J shed 4 bases, with 23 bases lying between them. This sample stems from a study of T cell changes during pregnancy in multiple sclerosis. This table comes from immunoSEQ multiplex PCR, and its TCRdb copy is limited to in-frame clones, with some not included. This table has approximately 27,000 clones, approximately 90% appearing once. Here the sequenced sample was CD4+ T cells from peripheral blood mononuclear cells, taken in the first trimester of pregnancy. J is TRBJ1-4 and V is TRBV2; perhaps TRBD1 as D (6 bases). This TCR was sampled from a female donor with multiple sclerosis, enrolled in a pregnancy study. DNA of the CDR3: TGTGCCAGCAGTCCTAGGGGGTTTTATGAGGGTGTTAATGAAAAACTGTTTTTT. Translated, it gives CASSPRGFYEGVNEKLFF.